The clone carrying this TCR beta chain showed up just once. The data were obtained in a study of cytotoxic CD8 clonotypes in ibrutinib-treated CLL. V lost 6 bases and J lost 0, with 17 bases in between. Germline CDR1 is MDHEN and CDR2 is SYDVKM. The CDR3 is made up of 16 amino acids. The method was immunoSEQ multiplex PCR; TCRdb's version includes in-frame clones alone and lacks a portion of them. This table has 50,000 to 60,000 clones, around 78% appearing once. The TCR sequence derives from a human donor with chronic lymphocytic leukemia. J is TRBJ1-1 and V is TRBV28, with D possibly being TRBD1 (6 bases). Sequenced here: PBMCs, sampled after 24 months of ibrutinib treatment. The chain's CDR3 is CASRGADSPMNTEAFF. The CDR3 DNA follows: TGTGCCAGCAGGGGGGCGGACAGTCCCATGAACACTGAAGCTTTCTTT. The full variable domain, rest sourced from reference TRBV28 and TRBJ1-1, is DVKVTQSSRYLVKRTGEKVFLECVQDMDHENMFWYRQDPGLGLRLIYFSYDVKMKEKGDIPEGYSVSREKKERFSLILESASTNQTSMYLCASRGADSPMNTEAFFGQGTRLTVV.